Sequencing of this TCR beta chain was carried out in a study of T cell changes during pregnancy in multiple sclerosis. Germline loops: CDR1 LNHDA, CDR2 SQIVND (reference sequence). The CDR3 runs 14 residues. V was pared by 8 bases and J by 1 base, with 11 bases between. Using immunoSEQ multiplex PCR, the repertoire was profiled, and TCRdb retains in-frame clones only, with some absent. The sample includes approximately 88,000 clones, 85% to 95% of them seen just once. The chain recombines TRBV19 with TRBJ2-2, with D unclear. The sequence derives from a female donor with multiple sclerosis, enrolled in a pregnancy study. The sequenced sample was peripheral blood, obtained in the first trimester of pregnancy. DNA of the CDR3: TGTGCCAGTGCCCCCCTACGGAACACCGGGGAGCTGTTTTTT. This encodes CASAPLRNTGELFF.